The 18 T cell receptor beta chains below all came from one sample that was sequenced in a study of blood T cells in healthy people across ages. Through a sample-barcoded 5' primer and a J-beta primer mix, a second PCR was run for roughly 6 to 11 cycles. TCRdb re-analysed the 5' RACE reads in MiXCR, keeping a single row per CDR3 protein. Of fewer than 900,000 distinct CDR3 sequences listed, around 48% are singletons. Sequencing used blood. These TCRs come from an older woman in good health.

The rearrangement links TRBV25-1 to TRBJ1-2; D perhaps matches TRBD1 (6 bases). Trimming took 4 bases from V and 5 from J, leaving 14 bases between them. This CDR3 contains 14 residues. CDR1 is MGHDK, CDR2 SYGVNS, per germline. In DNA, the CDR3 is TGTGCCAGCAGTGCCCCAGGGGAGGGATATGGCTACACCTTC. Amino acids: CASSAPGEGYGYTF.

The chain carries TRBV6-5 and TRBJ2-1; D ambiguous. This CDR3 has 15 amino acids. V was shortened by 4 bases and J by 2 bases, with 12 bases between the two germline ends. CDR1 MNHEY and CDR2 SVGAGI come from the germline V gene. The CDR3 sequence: CASSLKALTYNEQFF. The CDR3 bases are TGTGCCAGCAGTTTGAAGGCCCTCACCTACAATGAGCAGTTCTTC.

V usage is TRBV7-2 and J usage is TRBJ1-3; TRBD1 matches at 11 bases. The CDR3 is 17 amino acids. Losses at the gene ends were 1 base for V and 2 bases for J; bases not matched to a gene: 4. CDR1 and CDR2 (germline): SGHTA, FQGNSA. The CDR3 protein is CASSLGGQGVAGNTIYF. CDR3 nucleotides: TGTGCCAGCAGCTTAGGGGGACAGGGGGTCGCTGGAAACACCATATATTTT.

The genes are TRBV2 and TRBJ2-2; D remains unclear. Looked up from germline, CDR1 is SNHLY and CDR2 is FYNNEI. V was trimmed by 4 bases and J by 6 bases, leaving 6 bases between them. The CDR3 has 12 residues. CDR3 protein: CASSVRSGELFF. The CDR3 DNA reads TGTGCCAGCAGTGTGCGGTCCGGGGAGCTGTTTTTT.

V is TRBV27 and J is TRBJ2-7, with 9 bases identical to TRBD1. The CDR3 length is 14 residues. Germline values: CDR1 MNHEY, CDR2 SMNVEV (reference sequence). V shed 3 bases and J 6 bases; nucleotides not matched to a gene: 6. CDR3 sequence reads: CASSFRTGDSEQYF. The CDR3 DNA reads TGTGCCAGCAGTTTCAGGACAGGGGATAGCGAGCAGTACTTC.

This clonotype was seen only a few times. The chain's CDR3 is CASSPQGPSGIRAGANVLTF. In DNA, the CDR3 is TGTGCCAGCTCACCACAGGGGCCATCCGGGATTCGGGCTGGGGCCAACGTCCTGACTTTC. The genes are TRBV18 and TRBJ2-6; D might be TRBD1 or TRBD2, each matching 5 bases. V was pared by 1 base and J by 2 bases, with 21 bases between. CDR1 is KGHSH and CDR2 is LQKENI in the germline V gene. This CDR3 has 20 amino acids. The variable domain in full, with the rest retrieved from reference TRBV18 and TRBJ2-6, is NAGVMQNPRHLVRRRGQEARLRCSPMKGHSHVYWYRQLPEEGLKFMVYLQKENIIDESGMPKERFSAEFPKEGPSILRIQQVVRGDSAAYFCASSPQGPSGIRAGANVLTFGAGSRLTVL.

The J gene is TRBJ2-4, the V gene TRBV2; 7 bases match TRBD1. Gene TRBJ2-7 matches the end of the DNA better, so the J call may be wrong. The CDR3 runs to 13 residues. The germline V gene has CDR1 SNHLY and CDR2 FYNNEI. CDR3 amino acids: CASSGETGNEQYF. As DNA, the CDR3 is TGTGCCAGCAGTGGGGAGACAGGGAACGAGCAGTACTTC.

This chain joins TRBV4-3 and TRBJ2-1; 8 nucleotides align to TRBD1. With V trimmed by 1 base and J by 7 bases, 9 bases remained unmatched. The CDR3 is made up of 16 amino acids. Germline V lookup: CDR1 LGHNA, CDR2 YSLEER. The CDR3 protein is CASSQGFGTGANEQFF. Written as DNA, the CDR3 is TGCGCCAGCAGCCAAGGTTTCGGGACAGGAGCAAATGAGCAGTTCTTC.

This chain links TRBV29-1 with TRBJ2-5; 7 bases are a match to TRBD1. There are 13 residues in the CDR3. Per germline, CDR1 SQVTM and CDR2 ANQGSEA. V lost 5 bases, J lost 4 bases, and 7 bases stayed unmatched. The CDR3: CSVSQTGLETQYF. The CDR3, as DNA: TGCAGCGTTTCCCAGACAGGGTTAGAGACCCAGTACTTC.

The gene calls are TRBV20-1 and TRBJ2-1, with 10 bases identical to TRBD2. The CDR3 sequence is 14 residues long. Trimming removed 2 bases from V and 8 bases from J; junction bases left unmatched: 6. Germline V gene lookup returns CDR1 DFQATT and CDR2 SNEGSKA (reference sequence). CDR3 region: CSARRAGGPYEQFF. The CDR3 DNA sequence: TGCAGTGCTAGACGAGCGGGAGGGCCCTATGAGCAGTTCTTC.

The V gene is TRBV7-2, the J gene TRBJ2-1; 8 positions agree with TRBD1. The germline CDR1 and CDR2 sequences are SGHTA and FQGNSA. The V gene end was trimmed by 7 bases and the J gene end by 5 bases; junction bases not matched to a gene: 7. The CDR3 sequence is 14 residues long. The CDR3 bases are TGTGCCAGCAAGACAGGGGATGTAAACAATGAGCAGTTCTTC. This sequence encodes CASKTGDVNNEQFF. The full variable domain, completed using reference TRBV7-2 and TRBJ2-1, is GAGVSQSPSNKVTEKGKDVELRCDPISGHTALYWYRQSLGQGLEFLIYFQGNSAPDKSGLPSDRFSAERTGGSVSTLTIQRTQQEDSAVYLCASKTGDVNNEQFFGPGTRLTVL.

Written as DNA, the CDR3 is TGCGCCAGCAGCTTGGAGTTACAGGGGGCCAGCTCTGGAAACACCATATATTTT. Translating it yields CASSLELQGASSGNTIYF. The J gene is TRBJ1-3, the V gene TRBV5-1, with 9 bases fitting TRBD1. CDR1 and CDR2 from the germline V gene are SGHRS and YFSETQ. The CDR3 spans 18 residues. Unmatched junction bases numbered 7, after V lost 0 bases and J lost 0 bases.

To note about this clonotype: Just one base apart from a much larger clone, this may be a read error. The V gene is TRBV29-1, the J gene TRBJ2-3; TRBD2 aligns across 7 bases. Germline CDR1 is SQVTM and CDR2 is ANQGSEA. With 4 bases clipped from V and 4 bases from J, the junction kept 14 bases outside the gene matches. This CDR3 is 16 amino acids long. The CDR3 DNA reads as TGCAGCGTTGTGACGGGAGGAAGAAAGGTTGCAGATACGCAGTATTTT. Translation gives CSVVTGGRKVADTQYF.

This clonotype was found once. This chain joins TRBV30 and TRBJ2-7, with 7 positions matching TRBD1. There are 13 residues in the CDR3. V lost 5 bases, J lost 3 bases, and 7 bases stayed unmatched. Germline-derived CDR1 and CDR2 are GTSNPN and SVGIG (reference sequence). The CDR3 reads CAWDSGQYYEQYF. The CDR3 region has the DNA TGTGCCTGGGACTCGGGACAGTACTACGAGCAGTACTTC.

The V gene is TRBV16, the J gene TRBJ1-2, with D hard to call. In germline, CDR1 is KGHSY, CDR2 FQNENV. This CDR3 is 13 amino acids long. V was trimmed by 4 bases and J by 1 base, leaving 7 bases between them. Here the CDR3 reads CASSPQINYGYTF. The CDR3 DNA sequence: TGTGCCAGCAGCCCCCAGATTAACTATGGCTACACCTTC.

V is TRBV30 and J is TRBJ1-6; D uncertain. The V and J ends lost 7 bases and 4 bases respectively, with 11 bases between them. This CDR3 comprises 13 residues. Germline values: CDR1 GTSNPN, CDR2 SVGIG (reference sequence). The CDR3 region is CASPGVYNSPLHF. The CDR3 DNA reads as TGTGCCTCGCCCGGGGTTTATAATTCACCCCTCCACTTT.

This clonotype was recorded a few times. The rearrangement joins TRBV20-1 to TRBJ2-7; possible D gene TRBD1, 5 bases. The germline V and J ends were trimmed by 1 base and 4 bases, with 17 bases remaining between them. Germline assignment: CDR1 DFQATT and CDR2 SNEGSKA (reference sequence). The CDR3 loop spans 15 amino acids. The CDR3 here is CSARGREQDRYEQYF. Written as DNA, the CDR3 is TGCAGTGCTAGAGGTAGGGAACAGGATCGGTACGAGCAGTACTTC.

This chain connects TRBV3-1 to TRBJ2-5; 7 nucleotides match TRBD2. V lost 1 base to trimming and J lost 9 bases; unmatched junction nucleotides: 5. CDR3 length: 13 residues. Germline CDR1 and CDR2: LGHDT and YNNKEL (reference sequence). CDR3 residues: CASSQGTSKAQYF. CDR3 sequence (DNA): TGTGCCAGCAGCCAAGGGACTAGTAAGGCCCAGTACTTC.